The present T cell receptor beta chain was sequenced within a study of control samples from healthy donors and cancer patients. Profiled with immunoSEQ multiplex PCR; TCRdb holds only in-frame clones, not every one. The repertoire holds about 120,000 clones, roughly 87% seen once, with around 1.8% in the top ten. V was clipped by 5 bases and J by 2 bases, with 5 bases between them. Germline loops: CDR1 DFQATT, CDR2 SNEGSKA (reference sequence). The CDR3 is 11 residues long. Sequencing was done on a sample of blood. This TCR derives from a man aged 18-30 years in good health. The chain joins TRBV20-1 to TRBJ2-3; no clear D gene. CDR3 sequence: CSAPITDTQYF. As DNA, the CDR3 is TGCAGTGCTCCGATCACAGATACGCAGTATTTT.